The TCR beta chain under discussion was sequenced for a study of T cells after posttransplantation cyclophosphamide. Overall study findings and caveats: Recipient CMV seropositivity and CMV reactivation strongly tracked TRB clonality. Later blood repertoires were often dominated by clones from the donor CD8+ memory compartment.

The method was immunoSEQ multiplex PCR; TCRdb's version includes in-frame clones alone and lacks a portion of them. This repertoire shows some 54,000 clones, 94% found once; its top ten account for approximately 2.8%. A single count supports this clone. The antigen is undetermined. The CDR3 is 15 residues long. Germline-derived CDR1 and CDR2 are MNHNS and SASEGT. J lost 1 base, V lost 10 bases, and 11 bases had no gene match. The receptor comes from a woman aged 25 to 39 in good health and a related stem cell transplant donor. The V call is TRBV6-1, the J call TRBJ2-7, with TRBD1 matching 9 bases. Sequenced input: PBMCs. The CDR3 DNA reads TGTGCCACCACCTCGGCCGGGACAGGGTCCTACGAGCAGTACTTC. Encoded protein: CATTSAGTGSYEQYF.